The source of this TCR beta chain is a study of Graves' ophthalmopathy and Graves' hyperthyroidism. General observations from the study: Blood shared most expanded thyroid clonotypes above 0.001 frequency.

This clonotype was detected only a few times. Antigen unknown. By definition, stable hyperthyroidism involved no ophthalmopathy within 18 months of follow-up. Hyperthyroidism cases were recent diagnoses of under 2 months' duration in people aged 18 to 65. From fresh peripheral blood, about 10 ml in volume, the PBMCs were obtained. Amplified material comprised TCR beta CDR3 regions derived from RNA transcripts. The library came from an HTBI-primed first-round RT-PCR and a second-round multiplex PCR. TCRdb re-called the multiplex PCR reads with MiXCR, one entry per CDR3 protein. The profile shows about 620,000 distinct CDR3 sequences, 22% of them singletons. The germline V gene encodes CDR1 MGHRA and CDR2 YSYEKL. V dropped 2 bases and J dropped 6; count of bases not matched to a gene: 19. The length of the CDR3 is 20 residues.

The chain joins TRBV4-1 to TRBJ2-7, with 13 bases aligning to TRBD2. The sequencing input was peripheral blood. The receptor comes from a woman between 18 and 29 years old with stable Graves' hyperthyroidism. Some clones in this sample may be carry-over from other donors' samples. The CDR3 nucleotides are TGCGCCAGCAGCCAATTGGGCCCAGGGACTAGCGGGGTTCTCCCCATCGAGCAGTACTTC. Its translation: CASSQLGPGTSGVLPIEQYF.